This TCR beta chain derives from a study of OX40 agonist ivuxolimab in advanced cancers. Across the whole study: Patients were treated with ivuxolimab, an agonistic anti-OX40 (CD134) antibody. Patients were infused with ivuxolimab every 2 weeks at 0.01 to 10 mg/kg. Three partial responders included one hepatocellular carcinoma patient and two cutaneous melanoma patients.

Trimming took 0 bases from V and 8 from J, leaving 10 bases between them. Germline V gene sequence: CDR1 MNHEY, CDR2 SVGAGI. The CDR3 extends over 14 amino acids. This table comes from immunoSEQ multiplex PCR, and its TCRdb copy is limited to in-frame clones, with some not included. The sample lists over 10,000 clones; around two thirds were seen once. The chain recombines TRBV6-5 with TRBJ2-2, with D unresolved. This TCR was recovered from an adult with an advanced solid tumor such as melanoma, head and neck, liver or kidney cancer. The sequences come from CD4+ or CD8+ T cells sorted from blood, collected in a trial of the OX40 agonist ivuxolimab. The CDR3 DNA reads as TGTGCCAGCAGTTACTCGTTACCCCCGGGGGAGCTGTTTTTT. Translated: CASSYSLPPGELFF.